The 30 T cell receptor beta chains reported below all come from one sample, sequenced in a study of blood T cell repertoires in COVID-19. Only in-frame clones appear in the TCRdb table, and some are missing; sequencing was by immunoSEQ multiplex PCR. The sample shows approximately 45,000 clones, more than 75% of them seen only once. The sequenced sample was peripheral blood. The receptors come from a human donor in a cohort sampled during active COVID-19.

The chain is built from TRBV29-1 and TRBJ2-3; a weak D match, TRBD2 (5 bases). CDR3 length equals 15 residues. V was cut by 2 bases and J by 2 bases, with 14 bases left in between. CDR1 is SQVTM, CDR2 ANQGSEA, per germline. The CDR3 DNA sequence: TGCAGCGTTGAAAGTTTGGACTTCCACACAGATACGCAGTATTTT. The encoded protein is CSVESLDFHTDTQYF.

The J gene is TRBJ1-2, the V gene TRBV3-1 (or the pseudogene TRBV3-2); D is possibly TRBD1 (6 bases). Between the trimmed V and J ends, which lost 3 bases and 3 bases, there was a span of 11 bases. CDR1 is LGHDT, CDR2 YNNKEL, per germline (reference sequence). The CDR3 has 14 residues. The CDR3 loop reads CASSQATGHYGYTF. CDR3 DNA: TGTGCCAGCAGCCAGGCTACAGGGCACTATGGCTACACCTTC.

This clone was counted a few times. The chain recombines TRBV9 with TRBJ2-2; D might be TRBD1 (5 bases). This CDR3 region has 14 residues. Germline values: CDR1 SGDLS, CDR2 YYNGEE. V lost 3 bases to trimming and J lost 4 bases, with 10 bases between them. CDR3 amino acids: CASSADRPTGELFF. The CDR3 DNA reads TGTGCCAGCAGCGCAGACAGACCCACCGGGGAGCTGTTTTTT.

The rearrangement uses TRBV7-3 and TRBJ2-2, with D possibly matching TRBD1 (6 bases). Germline V gene lookup returns CDR1 SGHTA and CDR2 FQGTGA. This CDR3 has 14 amino acids. The germline V and J ends were trimmed by 8 bases and 2 bases, with 12 bases remaining between them. DNA of the CDR3: TGTGCCAGCCGACAGGCGTCCAACACCGGGGAGCTGTTTTTT. Translation gives CASRQASNTGELFF.

This clone was counted a single time. The chain recombines TRBV7-2 with TRBJ2-2; D is unclear. V was trimmed by 5 bases and J by 1 base, leaving 14 bases between them. CDR1 and CDR2 from the germline V gene are SGHTA and FQGNSA. This CDR3 has 16 amino acids. The DNA for the CDR3 is TGTGCCAGCAGCGGTTCTAGAGGATTGAACACCGGGGAGCTGTTTTTT. Translated: CASSGSRGLNTGELFF.

The genes are TRBV27 and TRBJ2-1; tentative D call: TRBD2 (6 bases). This CDR3 spans 11 amino acids. Germline CDR1 MNHEY, CDR2 SMNVEV (reference sequence). CDR3 sequence reads: CRGNFNNEQFF. DNA of the CDR3: TGTCGGGGGAACTTCAACAATGAGCAGTTCTTC.

By its share, this clone is medium-sized. V gene TRBV9 combines with J gene TRBJ1-3, with TRBD1 matching 7 bases. Germline loops: CDR1 SGDLS, CDR2 YYNGEE. The V gene end was trimmed by 4 bases and the J gene end by 0 bases; junction bases not matched to a gene: 4. The CDR3 spans 15 residues. CDR3 bases: TGTGCCAGCAGCCCCTGGGACAGCTCTGGAAACACCATATATTTT. It codes for CASSPWDSSGNTIYF.

V and J are TRBV5-4 and TRBJ2-1, with 7 bases fitting TRBD2. Trimming took 4 bases from V and 10 from J; bases not matched to a gene: 14. The CDR3 consists of 15 residues. Per germline, CDR1 SGHNT and CDR2 YYREEE (reference sequence). The DNA for the CDR3 is TGTGCCAGCAGCCCCCCCGGGACTATGAATCGGGAGCAGTTCTTC. It codes for CASSPPGTMNREQFF.

V is TRBV6-5 and J is TRBJ1-6; no definite D call. Germline assignment: CDR1 MNHEY and CDR2 SVGAGI. Between the trimmed V and J ends, which lost 0 bases and 7 bases, there was a span of 7 bases. The CDR3 consists of 14 residues. CDR3 coding DNA: TGTGCCAGCAGTTACTCTTCGCGCAATTCACCCCTCCACTTT. Its translation: CASSYSSRNSPLHF.

The rearrangement joins TRBV7-2 to TRBJ2-5; D is unclear. The CDR3 is made up of 15 amino acids. Germline V CDR1 and CDR2: SGHTA, FQGNSA. V dropped 6 bases and J dropped 1 base, with 15 bases sitting between them. The CDR3 DNA is TGTGCCAGCAGATACGTGGGCTATTCCCAAGAGACCCAGTACTTC. It yields the protein CASRYVGYSQETQYF.

This chain uses TRBV9 with TRBJ2-1, with a tentative D call TRBD1 (5 bases). The CDR3 is 15 amino acids. V was trimmed by 1 base and J by 8 bases, leaving 16 bases between them. Germline assignment: CDR1 SGDLS and CDR2 YYNGEE. CDR3 sequence (DNA): TGTGCCAGCAGCGTATACCCCCAGGGTGGCTATGAGCAGTTCTTC. Amino acids: CASSVYPQGGYEQFF. Full variable domain (remainder filled in from reference TRBV9 and TRBJ2-1): DSGVTQTPKHLITATGQRVTLRCSPRSGDLSVYWYQQSLDQGLQFLIQYYNGEERAKGNILERFSAQQFPDLHSELNLSSLELGDSALYFCASSVYPQGGYEQFFGPGTRLTVL.

This clone was found once. The chain is built from TRBV7-8 and TRBJ2-7, with 8 bases matching TRBD2. J was trimmed by 3 bases and V by 5 bases; bases with no gene match: 3. This CDR3 contains 13 residues. Germline V gene data show CDR1 as SGHVS and CDR2 as FQNEAQ. The CDR3, as DNA: TGTGCCAGCAGCCCCACTAGCGGCTACGAGCAGTACTTC. This gives the protein CASSPTSGYEQYF.

The gene calls are TRBV5-1 and TRBJ2-7; D is possibly TRBD2 (7 bases). Germline lookup yields CDR1 SGHRS and CDR2 YFSETQ. This CDR3 comprises 16 residues. The V end lost 6 bases, the J end lost 10 bases, and 29 bases lay between the germline ends. The CDR3 nucleotides read TGCGCCAGCACCCCCCTGCCACAGGGCGGGCTAGCGGCCCAGTACTTC. Amino acids: CASTPLPQGGLAAQYF.

This clone was seen once. This chain links TRBV7-2 with TRBJ1-2, with a weak D call TRBD1 (6 bases). Germline loops: CDR1 SGHTA, CDR2 FQGNSA. The CDR3 runs 12 residues. V lost 6 bases and J lost 3, with 8 bases in between. The CDR3 sequence is CASRWTDYGYTF. In nucleotides, the CDR3 is TGTGCCAGCAGGTGGACAGACTATGGCTACACCTTC.

In regard to this clone: Other DNA sequences in this sample translate to the same CDR3. The chain couples TRBV5-1 to TRBJ2-1; D call uncertain. The CDR3 contains 14 residues. The V gene lost 0 bases and the J gene lost 0 bases, with 4 bases spanning the gap. The germline gives CDR1 SGHRS, CDR2 YFSETQ. CDR3: CASSLGGSYNEQFF. In DNA, the CDR3 is TGCGCCAGCAGCTTGGGCGGCTCCTACAATGAGCAGTTCTTC.

This chain uses TRBV24-1 with TRBJ2-3, with D tentatively TRBD2 (7 bases). The V and J ends lost 3 bases and 5 bases respectively, with 17 bases between them. The germline V gene has CDR1 KGHDR and CDR2 SFDVKD. The CDR3 has 16 amino acids. CDR3 residues: CATSDPGGRGGDTQYF. The CDR3 nucleotides read TGTGCCACCAGTGATCCCGGGGGGCGGGGCGGAGATACGCAGTATTTT.

The chain has TRBV6-5 and TRBJ1-4; D might be TRBD1 (5 bases). The V gene's germline CDR1 is MNHEY and CDR2 SVGAGI. This CDR3 has 14 amino acids. V gave up 4 bases and J gave up 4 bases, with 10 bases separating them. The CDR3 nucleotides read TGTGCCAGCAGTTCAGGCAGGGTTAATGAAAAACTGTTTTTT. Translation gives CASSSGRVNEKLFF.

The rearrangement uses TRBV11-2 and TRBJ2-5; the match to TRBD2 covers 8 bases. In germline, CDR1 is SGHAT, CDR2 FQNNGV. This CDR3 contains 17 residues. V lost 0 bases and J lost 5; bases outside the gene matches: 11. The DNA of the CDR3 is TGTGCCAGCAGCTTAGATGCCGGGAGGGCCTGGTGGGAGACCCAGTACTTC. This translates into CASSLDAGRAWWETQYF.

The sample holds one count of this clone. The chain is built from TRBV5-4 and TRBJ2-1; the match to TRBD2 covers 9 bases. CDR3 size: 16 residues. Germline CDR1 and CDR2: SGHNT and YYREEE (reference sequence). J was trimmed by 5 bases and V by 6 bases; bases with no gene match: 12. The CDR3 loop reads CASTPTRTSANNEQFF. The CDR3 bases are TGTGCCAGCACCCCGACTAGGACTAGCGCCAACAATGAGCAGTTCTTC.

This chain uses TRBV20-1 with TRBJ1-2; tentatively, D is TRBD1 (6 bases). The CDR3 consists of 11 residues. Trimming shortened V by 6 bases and J by 6 bases, and 11 bases separated the two germline ends. Germline V lookup: CDR1 DFQATT, CDR2 SNEGSKA (reference sequence). This CDR3 reads CSANRVDGYTF. The DNA of the CDR3 is TGCAGTGCAAACAGGGTTGATGGCTACACCTTC.

This clone appeared a few times. The chain couples TRBV20-1 to TRBJ2-3; TRBD2 matches 14 bases. Germline trimming cut 3 bases from V and 5 bases from J; bases unmatched to any gene: 7. Germline CDR1 and CDR2: DFQATT and SNEGSKA (reference sequence). This CDR3 is 16 amino acids long. The CDR3 DNA follows: TGCAGTGCTAGTGCTCGACTAGCGGGAGGGTTAGATACGCAGTATTTT. Encoded protein: CSASARLAGGLDTQYF.

Written as DNA, the CDR3 is TGTGCCAGCAGCTGGGACAGGGAAACTGAGCGGGGGTTGGCCTACGAGCAGTACTTC. It specifies CASSWDRETERGLAYEQYF. This chain connects TRBV28 to TRBJ2-7, with TRBD1 as a possible D gene (9 bases). Germline-derived CDR1 and CDR2 are MDHEN and SYDVKM. Trimming removed 6 bases at V and 2 bases at J, with 29 bases between. CDR3 length equals 19 residues.

The chain has TRBV6-2 or TRBV6-3 and TRBJ1-6, with 7 bases aligning to TRBD1. Germline trimming cut 2 bases from V and 4 bases from J; bases unmatched to any gene: 8. Germline CDR1 MNHEY, CDR2 SVGEGT. This CDR3 contains 17 residues. The CDR3 loop reads CASSYVPGQTYNSPLHF. CDR3 in DNA: TGTGCCAGCAGTTACGTCCCGGGACAGACGTATAATTCACCCCTCCACTTT.

The chain is built from TRBV7-9 and TRBJ2-7; D is unresolved. V gave up 4 bases and J gave up 4 bases, with 8 bases separating them. The length of the CDR3 is 12 residues. CDR1 and CDR2 (germline): SEHNR, FQNEAQ (reference sequence). CDR3 loop: CASSSRIYEQYF. Here the CDR3 DNA reads TGTGCCAGCAGCTCCAGGATTTACGAGCAGTACTTC.

The chain joins TRBV28 to TRBJ1-5; no firm D call. CDR3 length: 13 residues. Trimming cost V 5 bases and J 7 bases, with 12 bases left between them. Germline assignment: CDR1 MDHEN and CDR2 SYDVKM. The CDR3, as DNA: TGTGCCAGCAGTCCCCCGGGTAGGCAGCCCCAGCATTTT. Its translation: CASSPPGRQPQHF.

The chain couples TRBV29-1 to TRBJ1-1; no clear D gene. The CDR3 contains 13 residues. V was trimmed by 4 bases and J by 0 bases, leaving 9 bases between them. CDR1 SQVTM and CDR2 ANQGSEA come from the germline V gene. Here the CDR3 reads CSVGARLNTEAFF. CDR3 coding DNA: TGCAGCGTTGGGGCCAGGCTGAACACTGAAGCTTTCTTT.

This clone was seen once. The rearrangement uses TRBV7-2 and TRBJ2-5, with 9 bases fitting TRBD2. The V gene's germline CDR1 is SGHTA and CDR2 FQGNSA. CDR3 length: 16 amino acids. V lost 0 bases and J lost 6; bases outside the gene matches: 8. The CDR3 nucleotides are TGTGCCAGCAGCTTAGCGCTTAGCGGGAGTTTCCAGACCCAGTACTTC. Translated: CASSLALSGSFQTQYF.

V and J are TRBV20-1 and TRBJ2-7; TRBD2 matches 14 bases. Germline V gene lookup returns CDR1 DFQATT and CDR2 SNEGSKA (reference sequence). The CDR3 contains 17 residues. The J segment lost 0 bases and the V segment lost 3 bases, leaving 7 bases of the junction unmatched. As DNA, the CDR3 is TGCAGTGCTAGTCTCACAGGGACTAGCGGGAGCTCCTACGAGCAGTACTTC. Translated, it gives CSASLTGTSGSSYEQYF.

CDR3 loop: CASSTSAGTQYF. The DNA for the CDR3 is TGTGCCAGCAGCACTTCGGCGGGGACCCAGTACTTC. The rearrangement uses TRBV27 and TRBJ2-5; perhaps TRBD2 as D (5 bases). This CDR3 is built from 12 residues. Germline lookup yields CDR1 MNHEY and CDR2 SMNVEV (reference sequence). Trimming removed 6 bases at V and 7 bases at J, with 12 bases between.

The CDR3 sequence: CASSPGLAGTRGGQYF. In DNA form, the CDR3 reads TGTGCCAGCAGCCCGGGACTAGCGGGAACCCGGGGGGGGCAGTATTTT. The V call is TRBV11-2, the J call TRBJ2-3; 13 nucleotides match TRBD2. Looked up from germline, CDR1 is SGHAT and CDR2 is FQNNGV. The V gene end was trimmed by 5 bases and the J gene end by 11 bases; junction bases not matched to a gene: 13. The CDR3 extends over 16 amino acids. The full variable domain, rest sourced from reference TRBV11-2 and TRBJ2-3, is EAGVAQSPRYKIIEKRQSVAFWCNPISGHATLYWYQQILGQGPKLLIQFQNNGVVDDSQLPKDRFSAERLKGVDSTLKIQPAKLEDSAVYLCASSPGLAGTRGGQYFGPGTRLTVL.